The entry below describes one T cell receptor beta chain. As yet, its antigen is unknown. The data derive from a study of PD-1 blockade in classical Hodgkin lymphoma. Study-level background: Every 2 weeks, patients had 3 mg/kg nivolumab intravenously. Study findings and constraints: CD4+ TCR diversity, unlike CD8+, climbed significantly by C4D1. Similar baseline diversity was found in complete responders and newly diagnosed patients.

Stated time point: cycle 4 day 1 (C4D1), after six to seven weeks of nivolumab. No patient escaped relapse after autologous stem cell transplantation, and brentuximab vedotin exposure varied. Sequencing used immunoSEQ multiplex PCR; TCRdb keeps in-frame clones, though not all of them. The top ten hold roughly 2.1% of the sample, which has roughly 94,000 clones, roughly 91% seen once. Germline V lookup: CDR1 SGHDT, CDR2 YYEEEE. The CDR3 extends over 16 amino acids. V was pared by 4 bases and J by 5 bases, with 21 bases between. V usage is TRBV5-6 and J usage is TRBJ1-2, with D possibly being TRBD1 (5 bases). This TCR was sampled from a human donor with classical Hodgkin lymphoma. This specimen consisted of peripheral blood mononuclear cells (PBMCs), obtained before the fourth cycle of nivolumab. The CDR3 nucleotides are TGTGCCAGCAGCCCCTCGTGGGGGAGTATAACTTATGGCTACACCTTC. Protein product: CASSPSWGSITYGYTF.